The entry below gives a single TCR beta chain sequence along with its context. Antigen unknown. These data are taken from a study of T cells in Graves' hyperthyroidism and ophthalmopathy. In germline, CDR1 is MGHDK, CDR2 SYGVNS. V lost 4 bases and J lost 2, with 20 bases in between. CDR3 length: 17 residues. The study, taken as a whole, reports: Ophthalmopathy was model-predicted a median about 6.9 months pre-onset. A model of 13 V-J features distinguished ophthalmopathy from stable hyperthyroidism.

Patients with uncontrolled infections, other autoimmune diseases, pregnancy or lactation were excluded. Clinical symptoms, serum thyroxine and TRAb, thyroid ultrasound and orbital computed tomography together formed the diagnostic basis. The CDR3 regions of TCR beta were amplified from RNA transcripts. Using the HTBI primer set, a first-round RT-PCR was run on the TCR CDR3. TCRdb re-derived calls from the multiplex PCR reads in MiXCR, one entry per CDR3 protein. The sample has about 500,000 distinct CDR3 sequences; around 43% are singletons. Sample: peripheral blood or thyroid tissue (not recorded which). This clonotype was sampled from an adult woman with Graves' disease, either hyperthyroidism or ophthalmopathy (not recorded which). The V and J genes are TRBV25-1 and TRBJ2-5; TRBD2 is a possible D gene (6 bases). The CDR3 region has the DNA TGTGCCAGCAGTGCTTACCTACCGGGAGATAAGCAAGAGACCCAGTACTTC. Translation gives CASSAYLPGDKQETQYF.